Listed below are T cell receptor beta chains from one sample, sequenced in a study of T cell changes during pregnancy in multiple sclerosis. TCRdb keeps only in-frame clones here, not all; method: immunoSEQ multiplex PCR. The repertoire holds 20,000 to 25,000 clones, with over 80% as singletons. The sample consisted of CD8+ T cells from peripheral blood mononuclear cells, taken in the first trimester of pregnancy. These receptors were obtained from a female donor in good health, enrolled as a control in a pregnancy study. Both conserved end residues are part of each CDR3. Fields, in order: V gene, J gene, D gene, clone size, CDR3 DNA, CDR3 protein. A D gene is named only where the DNA matches it firmly. Not every row has a clone size; where given, it reads once, few, many or a size class.

>TRBV25-1|TRBJ1-4|NA|NA
TGTGCCAGCTCCGCCGGGGGAAAACTGTTTTTT
CASSAGGKLFF
>TRBV9|TRBJ1-2|TRBD1|NA
TGTGCCAGCAGCGTAGGACAGGGCCTCTATGGCTACACCTTC
CASSVGQGLYGYTF
>TRBV6-1|TRBJ2-6|NA|NA
TGTGCCAGCGGGGGGATCGGCTCTGGGGCCAACGTCCTGACTTTC
CASGGIGSGANVLTF
>TRBV9|TRBJ1-1|TRBD1|few
TGTGCCAGCAGTGGGACAGTTGGTGGCACTGAAGCTTTCTTT
CASSGTVGGTEAFF
>TRBV4-3|TRBJ2-6|TRBD2|NA
TGCGCCAGCAGCCAATCTAGCGGTTCTGGGGCCAACGTCCTGACTTTC
CASSQSSGSGANVLTF
>TRBV18|TRBJ1-2|TRBD1|NA
TGTGCCAGCTCGAGCATCCCCCGGGACAGGGGATCGTACGGCTACACCTTC
CASSSIPRDRGSYGYTF
>TRBV7-3|TRBJ1-1|TRBD1|NA
TGTGCCAGCAGCTTCGCAGGGGGATATACTGAAGCTTTCTTT
CASSFAGGYTEAFF
>TRBV7-2|TRBJ2-2|TRBD2|NA
TGTGCCAGCAGCACGGGACTAGCGGGAAACACCGGGGAGCTGTTTTTT
CASSTGLAGNTGELFF
>TRBV28|TRBJ1-1|NA|NA
TGTGCCAGCAGTTTGGCAGGGCTGGGGAACACTGAAGCTTTCTTT
CASSLAGLGNTEAFF
>TRBV7-8|TRBJ1-2|NA|once
TGTGCCAGCAGCTTAGCAGGGGGAGCCAACTATGGCTACACCTTC
CASSLAGGANYGYTF
>TRBV27|TRBJ2-5|TRBD2|NA
TGTGCCAGCAGTGTCGGACTAGAGGGGCAGACCCAGTACTTC
CASSVGLEGQTQYF
>TRBV6-6|TRBJ2-3|NA|NA
TGTGCCAGCACCCAGTACAGGACCCCAGATACGCAGTATTTT
CASTQYRTPDTQYF
>TRBV9|TRBJ1-4|NA|NA
TGTGCCAGCAGCGTAGCGGACAGAGTAAATGAAAAACTGTTTTTT
CASSVADRVNEKLFF
>TRBV10-3|TRBJ1-1|NA|NA
TGTACCATCAAGGAGAACTTGAACACTGAAGCTTTCTTT
CTIKENLNTEAFF
>TRBV28|TRBJ1-2|NA|NA
TGTGCCAGCAGACCCGTCGAGTCTAATGGCTACACCTTC
CASRPVESNGYTF
>TRBV27|TRBJ2-7|NA|many
TGTGCCAGCAGTTTATCGTGGGGGGAGAGTCTCCACGAGCAGTACTTC
CASSLSWGESLHEQYF
>TRBV28|TRBJ2-2|NA|NA
TGTGCCAGCAGTTTGGGGCAGGGGCTTACCGGGGAGCTGTTTTTT
CASSLGQGLTGELFF
>TRBV11-2|TRBJ2-7|NA|NA
TGTGCCAGCAGCTTGAATAGCGGAGGAATTTACGAGCAGTACTTC
CASSLNSGGIYEQYF
>TRBV19|TRBJ2-7|NA|NA
TGTGCCAGTAGTGGACTCGCCTACGAGCAGTACTTC
CASSGLAYEQYF
>TRBV18|TRBJ2-7|TRBD1|NA
TGTGCCAGCTCACCAATCGGGACAGGGTTCTACGAGCAGTACTTC
CASSPIGTGFYEQYF
>TRBV27|TRBJ2-7|TRBD1|NA
TGTGCCAGCAGTTTCTCCATGGGGGACAGGGGGTCGGACGAGCAGTACTTC
CASSFSMGDRGSDEQYF
>TRBV6-4|TRBJ2-3|TRBD2|few
TGTGCCAGCAGTGACTCGGGGACTAGCGGCACAGATACGCAGTATTTT
CASSDSGTSGTDTQYF
>TRBV7-3|TRBJ2-5|TRBD2|NA
TGTGCCAGCAGCTTAGCGGGGGGGTCCCAAGAGACCCAGTACTTC
CASSLAGGSQETQYF
>TRBV7-9|TRBJ2-3|TRBD2|NA
TGTGCCAGCAGCTTAAGCCTCGGCGGGAGCTCAGATACGCAGTATTTT
CASSLSLGGSSDTQYF
>TRBV15|TRBJ1-3|NA|NA
TGTGCCACCAGCAGAGATTTGGCAACTGGAAACACCATATATTTT
CATSRDLATGNTIYF
>TRBV11-2|TRBJ2-1|TRBD2|NA
TGTGCCAGCAGCTTAGGCCCCGGGGGGGTTTACAATGAGCAGTTCTTC
CASSLGPGGVYNEQFF
>TRBV5-1|TRBJ2-1|TRBD1|NA
TGCGCCAGCAGCTTGGCGGGGACAGGGAAATTCAATGAGCAGTTCTTC
CASSLAGTGKFNEQFF
>TRBV7-2|TRBJ1-3|TRBD1|NA
TGTGCCAGCAGCTTAGAGGGACAGGGGCTGAACACCATATATTTT
CASSLEGQGLNTIYF
>TRBV7-2|TRBJ2-6|TRBD2|NA
TGTGCCAGCAGCGCAGCGGGGGGCCAGTTCTCTGGGGCCAACGTCCTGACTTTC
CASSAAGGQFSGANVLTF
>TRBV7-9|TRBJ1-6|NA|NA
TGTGCCAGCAGCCTACCGATTGTGGATTCACCCCTCCACTTT
CASSLPIVDSPLHF
>TRBV2|TRBJ1-1|TRBD1|NA
TGTGCCAGCAGAAAAACCGGACAGGGACATTCGAACACTGAAGCTTTCTTT
CASRKTGQGHSNTEAFF
>TRBV7-9|TRBJ2-5|NA|NA
TGTGCCAGCAGCCTCCCGGCGGGAAGAGAGACCCAGTACTTC
CASSLPAGRETQYF